Below, 29 T cell receptor beta chains from the same sample are listed, as sequenced in a study of T cell responses to AZD1222 COVID-19 vaccine. Method: immunoSEQ multiplex PCR; TCRdb's copy keeps in-frame clones and lacks some. The sample yields 100,000 to 120,000 clones, around nine tenths seen once. The source material was peripheral blood, sampled on day 0 of AZD1222 vaccination. These receptors were taken from an adult in good health.

The sample holds a few counts of this clone. The chain is built from TRBV5-1 and TRBJ1-2; 7 bases line up with TRBD1. CDR1 SGHRS and CDR2 YFSETQ come from the germline V gene. The trim removed 3 bases at V and 5 bases at J, leaving 10 bases unmatched. The CDR3 is 15 amino acids. CDR3 residues: CASSSRGTVPYGYTF. The CDR3 region has the DNA TGCGCCAGCAGCTCTAGAGGGACAGTTCCTTATGGCTACACCTTC.

A note on this clone: Relative to the germline gene, one junction end is altered; a read error may explain this. The chain recombines TRBV7-7 with TRBJ2-7, with TRBD1 identical over 10 bases. The germline V gene encodes CDR1 SSHAT and CDR2 FNYEAQ (reference sequence). The CDR3 sequence is 15 residues long. Here the CDR3 reads CASSLGGQGRHEQYF. The DNA of the CDR3 is TGTGCTAGCAGCTTAGGGGGACAGGGGAGGCACGAGCAGTACTTC.

The chain has TRBV24-1 and TRBJ2-1, with TRBD2 matching 9 bases. CDR1 and CDR2 from the germline V gene are KGHDR and SFDVKD. V lost 5 bases, J lost 0 bases, and 7 bases stayed unmatched. There are 17 residues in the CDR3. In nucleotides, the CDR3 is TGTGCCACCAGTGGGGGACTAGCCCCTAGCTCCTACAATGAGCAGTTCTTC. Amino acid sequence: CATSGGLAPSSYNEQFF.

This chain links TRBV7-2 with TRBJ1-4; possible D gene TRBD1, 6 bases. The CDR3 sequence is 15 residues long. Trimming took off 5 bases at V and 5 bases at J, with 15 bases between the two ends. Per the germline V gene, CDR1 is SGHTA and CDR2 is FQGNSA. CDR3 amino acids: CASSTQQGLNEKLFF. CDR3 nucleotides: TGTGCCAGCAGCACCCAACAGGGCCTAAATGAAAAACTGTTTTTT.

A single count supports this clone. V and J are TRBV5-6 and TRBJ2-1; D gene unclear. The CDR3 covers 16 residues. The germline CDR1 and CDR2 sequences are SGHDT and YYEEEE. Trimming took off 2 bases at V and 0 bases at J, with 12 bases between the two ends. The CDR3 spells CASSFLFESSYNEQFF. CDR3 in DNA: TGTGCCAGCAGCTTTTTATTTGAGAGCTCCTACAATGAGCAGTTCTTC.

This chain links TRBV7-9 with TRBJ1-2; D is uncertain. The CDR3 loop spans 12 amino acids. Trimming shortened V by 1 base and J by 4 bases, and 4 bases separated the two germline ends. CDR1 and CDR2 from the germline V gene are SEHNR and FQNEAQ (reference sequence). CDR3 residues: CASSLGIYGYTF. The CDR3 DNA follows: TGTGCCAGCAGCTTAGGGATCTATGGCTACACCTTC.

This clone has ten or more counts. The V call is TRBV12-3 or TRBV12-4, the J call TRBJ1-1; 8 nucleotides line up with TRBD1. The junction had 1 base not matched to a gene; V was cut back by 4 bases and J by 3 bases. The CDR3 length is 13 residues. This CDR3 reads CASSSDRDTEAFF. CDR3 in DNA: TGTGCCAGCAGTTCGGACAGGGACACTGAAGCTTTCTTT.

The chain recombines TRBV19 with TRBJ2-1; TRBD2 matches 12 bases. Germline-derived CDR1 and CDR2 are LNHDA and SQIVND (reference sequence). Trimming at V came to 9 bases and at J to 9 bases, leaving 15 bases not matched to a gene. The CDR3 length is 16 residues. Here the CDR3 DNA reads TGTGCCAGCACTCCCGGACTAGCGGGACTCCGGGGTGAGCAGTTCTTC. This translates into CASTPGLAGLRGEQFF.

CDR3 in amino acids: CASSTGRPNYGYTF. Here the CDR3 DNA reads TGTGCCAGCAGTACGGGACGACCAAACTATGGCTACACCTTC. V usage is TRBV6-2 or TRBV6-3 and J usage is TRBJ1-2, with D perhaps matching TRBD1 (5 bases). V lost 5 bases and J lost 2, with 12 bases in between. Germline V lookup: CDR1 MNHEY, CDR2 SVGEGT. The CDR3 spans 14 residues.

V is TRBV5-1 and J is TRBJ1-2; no clear D. Germline values: CDR1 SGHRS, CDR2 YFSETQ. The CDR3 loop spans 14 amino acids. V was pared by 0 bases and J by 8 bases, with 14 bases between. The DNA of the CDR3 is TGCGCCAGCAGCTTGGAGACCCCGCTGGAGGGCTACACCTTC. As protein: CASSLETPLEGYTF.

The chain joins TRBV30 to TRBJ1-2; no clear D gene. CDR1 and CDR2 from the germline V gene are GTSNPN and SVGIG (reference sequence). V lost 4 bases to trimming and J lost 7 bases, with 16 bases between them. The CDR3 has 13 residues. CDR3: CAWTSGRSLGYTF. The CDR3, as DNA: TGTGCCTGGACCAGCGGGAGAAGTCTTGGCTACACCTTC.

V and J are TRBV28 and TRBJ1-1, with 7 bases fitting TRBD1. Germline V gene sequence: CDR1 MDHEN, CDR2 SYDVKM. This CDR3 region has 14 residues. Trimming cost V 6 bases and J 5 bases; bases outside gene matches: 9. The CDR3 DNA reads TGTGCCAGCAGGAGGAGGGGGCGGGGTACTGAAGCTTTCTTT. Translated, it gives CASRRRGRGTEAFF. Full variable domain (rest looked up from reference TRBV28 and TRBJ1-1): DVKVTQSSRYLVKRTGEKVFLECVQDMDHENMFWYRQDPGLGLRLIYFSYDVKMKEKGDIPEGYSVSREKKERFSLILESASTNQTSMYLCASRRRGRGTEAFFGQGTRLTVV.

The chain combines TRBV27 with TRBJ2-7, with 7 nucleotides matching TRBD2. The CDR3 spans 14 residues. With 8 bases clipped from V and 3 bases from J, the junction kept 10 bases outside the gene matches. Germline V gives CDR1 MNHEY, CDR2 SMNVEV (reference sequence). CDR3 nucleotide sequence: TGTGCCAGCGGGACCGGGACTACGGTCTACGAGCAGTACTTC. It is translated as CASGTGTTVYEQYF.

This chain joins TRBV5-1 and TRBJ2-7; 7 bases line up with TRBD1. This CDR3 has 13 amino acids. Germline assignment: CDR1 SGHRS and CDR2 YFSETQ. J was trimmed by 1 base and V by 5 bases; bases with no gene match: 3. The DNA of the CDR3 is TGCGCCAGCAGACCGGGACAGTCCTACGAGCAGTACTTC. This codes for CASRPGQSYEQYF.

The chain joins TRBV7-3 to TRBJ2-1; a weak D match, TRBD2 (6 bases). The CDR3 runs to 13 residues. Trimming removed 3 bases at V and 9 bases at J, with 12 bases between. Germline CDR1 and CDR2: SGHTA and FQGTGA. CDR3 sequence reads: CASSLEGQREQFF. CDR3 DNA sequence: TGTGCCAGCAGCTTGGAGGGCCAGCGTGAGCAGTTCTTC.

This clone has more than one count but fewer than ten. The chain has TRBV19 and TRBJ2-7; D is undetermined. Germline V gives CDR1 LNHDA, CDR2 SQIVND (reference sequence). The CDR3 loop spans 15 amino acids. V gave up 3 bases and J gave up 0 bases, with 12 bases separating them. The CDR3 DNA is TGTGCCAGTAGTATGAACTTTTATAGCTCCTACGAGCAGTACTTC. Encoded protein: CASSMNFYSSYEQYF.

The chain couples TRBV29-1 to TRBJ1-2, with 8 positions matching TRBD1. With V trimmed by 1 base and J by 7 bases, 5 bases remained unmatched. Germline loops: CDR1 SQVTM, CDR2 ANQGSEA. The CDR3 spans 13 residues. In DNA, the CDR3 is TGCAGCGTTGAAGGGACAGGGTTGGGTGGCTACACCTTC. This gives the protein CSVEGTGLGGYTF.

The V gene is TRBV28, the J gene TRBJ2-3; 8 nucleotides match TRBD2. CDR3 length: 13 residues. Germline CDR1 is MDHEN and CDR2 is SYDVKM. The V segment lost 10 bases and the J segment 5 bases; nucleotides outside the gene matches: 8. The DNA of the CDR3 is TGTGCCACCGGGGGGGGCCCCGTAGATACGCAGTATTTT. It specifies CATGGGPVDTQYF.

The chain recombines TRBV5-4 with TRBJ2-7; D is tentatively TRBD1 or TRBD2 (5 bases each). V lost 4 bases to trimming and J lost 5 bases, with 19 bases between them. The CDR3 loop spans 15 amino acids. Germline lookup yields CDR1 SGHNT and CDR2 YYREEE (reference sequence). CDR3 residues: CASSPPTGPRNEQYF. In DNA form, the CDR3 reads TGTGCCAGCAGCCCCCCAACGGGACCGAGGAACGAGCAGTACTTC. Together with reference TRBV5-4 and TRBJ2-7, the CDR3 gives the full variable domain: ETGVTQSPTHLIKTRGQQVTLRCSSQSGHNTVSWYQQALGQGPQFIFQYYREEENGRGNFPPRFSGLQFPNYSSELNVNALELDDSALYLCASSPPTGPRNEQYFGPGTRLTVT.

The J gene is TRBJ1-5, the V gene TRBV28; 7 bases fit TRBD1. CDR1 is MDHEN, CDR2 SYDVKM, per germline. This CDR3 spans 15 amino acids. The V segment lost 2 bases and the J segment 5 bases; nucleotides outside the gene matches: 6. The CDR3 sequence is CASSLASGGYQPQHF. In DNA, the CDR3 is TGTGCCAGCAGTTTAGCCTCAGGGGGTTATCAGCCCCAGCATTTT.

V gene TRBV5-1 combines with J gene TRBJ2-1, with 7 bases fitting TRBD1. In germline, CDR1 is SGHRS, CDR2 YFSETQ. The CDR3 has 14 amino acids. The V segment lost 0 bases and the J segment 5 bases; nucleotides outside the gene matches: 2. The CDR3 spells CASSLATGDNEQFF. The DNA for the CDR3 is TGCGCCAGCAGCTTGGCCACAGGGGACAATGAGCAGTTCTTC.

The V and J genes are TRBV18 and TRBJ1-2, with 7 bases aligning to TRBD1. V was clipped by 4 bases and J by 6 bases; unmatched bases: 5. The CDR3 sequence is 13 residues long. Per the germline V gene, CDR1 is KGHSH and CDR2 is LQKENI. CDR3 protein: CASSLQGEDGYTF. The CDR3 nucleotides read TGTGCCAGCTCACTTCAGGGGGAAGATGGCTACACCTTC. Together with reference TRBV18 and TRBJ1-2, the CDR3 gives the full variable domain: NAGVMQNPRHLVRRRGQEARLRCSPMKGHSHVYWYRQLPEEGLKFMVYLQKENIIDESGMPKERFSAEFPKEGPSILRIQQVVRGDSAAYFCASSLQGEDGYTFGSGTRLTVV.

This clone was found a few times. The chain couples TRBV7-4 to TRBJ1-5; tentative D call: TRBD1 (6 bases). V lost 2 bases and J 9 bases, leaving 17 bases between the germline ends. This CDR3 contains 15 residues. The germline V gene encodes CDR1 SGHVT and CDR2 SQSDAQ. In nucleotides, the CDR3 is TGTGCCAGCAGCTTACCGCAAAGCGAACAGGGGCCCCAGCATTTT. It specifies CASSLPQSEQGPQHF.

The CDR3 bases are TGTGCCAGCAGCTACAGGGGCTCTGGGGCCAACGTCCTGACTTTC. It is translated as CASSYRGSGANVLTF. The rearrangement joins TRBV7-6 to TRBJ2-6, with 7 positions matching TRBD1. The CDR3 has 15 amino acids. CDR1 SGHVS and CDR2 FNYEAQ come from the germline V gene. Unmatched junction bases numbered 0, after V lost 4 bases and J lost 0 bases.

The gene calls are TRBV28 and TRBJ1-3; 9 nucleotides match TRBD1. J lost 6 bases, V lost 6 bases, and 9 bases had no gene match. This CDR3 is built from 15 residues. Germline CDR1 reads MDHEN; CDR2 reads SYDVKM. The CDR3 sequence: CASSHGNRGQNTIYF. In nucleotides, the CDR3 is TGTGCCAGCAGCCATGGGAACAGGGGGCAAAACACCATATATTTT.

V usage is TRBV28 and J usage is TRBJ1-5, with D unresolved. The ends were cut back, 7 bases at V and 4 bases at J, with 11 bases in the middle. Germline assignment: CDR1 MDHEN and CDR2 SYDVKM. The CDR3 consists of 13 residues. CDR3 region: CASMQGGNQPQHF. The CDR3 bases are TGTGCCAGCATGCAAGGCGGAAATCAGCCCCAGCATTTT.

This chain uses TRBV29-1 with TRBJ2-2, with D perhaps matching TRBD1 (6 bases). This CDR3 has 13 amino acids. CDR1 is SQVTM and CDR2 is ANQGSEA in the germline V gene. The CDR3: CSCSGQYTGELFF. CDR3 nucleotides: TGCAGTTGTTCGGGACAATACACCGGGGAGCTGTTTTTT.

The rearrangement links TRBV5-3 to TRBJ1-4; weak D call: TRBD1 (6 bases). TRBV5-3 is designated an ORF whose function remains uncertain. V lost 3 bases, J lost 10 bases, and 16 bases lay in between. The CDR3 extends over 14 amino acids. CDR3 nucleotides: TGTGCCAGAAGCTCCCGGGACAAGGAACGAAAACTGTTTTTT. Translated: CARSSRDKERKLFF.

V gene TRBV7-2 combines with J gene TRBJ1-1; 11 positions match TRBD1. Germline trimming cut 3 bases from V and 5 bases from J; bases unmatched to any gene: 5. The V gene's germline CDR1 is SGHTA and CDR2 FQGNSA. This CDR3 comprises 15 residues. In nucleotides, the CDR3 is TGTGCCAGCAGCTTGGACAGGGGGCGAGAAACTGAAGCTTTCTTT. Translating it yields CASSLDRGRETEAFF.